A single sample is the source of the 25 T cell receptor beta chains below, sequenced in a study of OX40 agonist ivuxolimab in advanced cancers. Clones were read by immunoSEQ multiplex PCR, and TCRdb kept only the in-frame ones, dropping some. The sample consists of approximately 67,000 clones, more than 85% of them appearing once. The sample here was CD4+ or CD8+ T cells sorted from blood, taken in a trial of the OX40 agonist ivuxolimab. The receptors were sampled from an adult with an advanced solid tumor such as melanoma, head and neck, liver or kidney cancer.

V usage is TRBV5-1 and J usage is TRBJ2-5; D may match TRBD1 or TRBD2 (6 bases each). The germline V and J ends were trimmed by 0 bases and 2 bases, with 20 bases remaining between them. Germline lookup yields CDR1 SGHRS and CDR2 YFSETQ. There are 18 residues in the CDR3. CDR3: CASSLDLQRRGGQETQYF. The CDR3 DNA reads TGCGCCAGCAGCTTGGATCTCCAGCGCAGGGGAGGACAAGAGACCCAGTACTTC.

The chain links TRBV29-1 to TRBJ1-1; 7 bases are shared with TRBD1. The CDR3 runs to 14 residues. V lost 4 bases, J lost 5 bases, and 10 bases stayed unmatched. CDR1 and CDR2 (germline): SQVTM, ANQGSEA. The CDR3 nucleotides are TGCAGCGTTGTAAGGGGGCCGGGGCCGACTGAAGCTTTCTTT. Protein product: CSVVRGPGPTEAFF. Full variable domain (missing parts from reference TRBV29-1 and TRBJ1-1): SAVISQKPSRDICQRGTSLTIQCQVDSQVTMMFWYRQQPGQSLTLIATANQGSEATYESGFVIDKFPISRPNLTFSTLTVSNMSPEDSSIYLCSVVRGPGPTEAFFGQGTRLTVV.

The chain uses TRBV2 and TRBJ1-4, with D unclear. The germline V and J ends were trimmed by 8 bases and 0 bases, with 13 bases remaining between them. The germline CDR1 and CDR2 sequences are SNHLY and FYNNEI. The CDR3 has 15 amino acids. This CDR3 is CASWRGSATNEKLFF. CDR3 nucleotides: TGTGCCAGCTGGCGCGGTAGCGCAACTAATGAAAAACTGTTTTTT.

This chain joins TRBV9 and TRBJ2-5; 7 bases map to TRBD1. V lost 4 bases to trimming and J lost 4 bases; unmatched junction nucleotides: 13. The CDR3 sequence is 16 residues long. Germline V CDR1 and CDR2: SGDLS, YYNGEE. The CDR3 loop reads CASSPWTGRLGETQYF. Written as DNA, the CDR3 is TGTGCCAGCAGCCCATGGACAGGAAGATTGGGAGAGACCCAGTACTTC.

The rearrangement uses TRBV14 and TRBJ1-2; D is perhaps TRBD1 (6 bases). CDR1 and CDR2 from the germline V gene are SGHDN and FVKESK. The CDR3 is 23 residues long. V was trimmed by 0 bases and J by 5 bases, leaving 37 bases between them. Written as DNA, the CDR3 is TGTGCCAGCAGCCAAGAAACTCCGACGAGGGCCTCGGTGCTAGGGGGGCCTCGATATGGCTACACCTTC. Protein product: CASSQETPTRASVLGGPRYGYTF. The full variable domain, completed using reference TRBV14 and TRBJ1-2, is EAGVTQFPSHSVIEKGQTVTLRCDPISGHDNLYWYRRVMGKEIKFLLHFVKESKQDESGMPNNRFLAERTGGTYSTLKVQPAELEDSGVYFCASSQETPTRASVLGGPRYGYTFGSGTRLTVV.

The chain links TRBV5-5 to TRBJ1-1; D is uncertain. V shed 0 bases and J shed 4 bases, with 10 bases lying between them. This CDR3 has 14 amino acids. Germline lookup yields CDR1 SGHKS and CDR2 YYEKEE (reference sequence). CDR3 DNA: TGTGCCAGCAGCTTGGCCACGACTGCCACTGAAGCTTTCTTT. This sequence encodes CASSLATTATEAFF.

The CDR3 DNA is TGTGCCACTCTTTTAGCGGGGAAACTAGAGCAGTACTTC. Protein product: CATLLAGKLEQYF. The chain couples TRBV28 to TRBJ2-7; TRBD2 matches at 8 bases. Trimming removed 10 bases from V and 7 bases from J; junction bases left unmatched: 12. From germline, CDR1 is MDHEN and CDR2 SYDVKM. The CDR3 has 13 amino acids.

This rearrangement joins TRBV11-3 to TRBJ1-2; tentatively, D is TRBD1 (5 bases). Germline CDR1 SGHNT, CDR2 YENEEA. V gave up 1 base and J gave up 7 bases, with 10 bases separating them. This CDR3 spans 13 amino acids. The CDR3 loop is CASSLAAGLGYTF. The CDR3 region has the DNA TGTGCCAGCAGCTTAGCGGCAGGGCTTGGCTACACCTTC.

The chain is built from TRBV18 and TRBJ2-7; 7 bases align to TRBD1. The CDR3 runs 14 residues. Unmatched junction bases numbered 9, after V lost 6 bases and J lost 4 bases. Germline V CDR1 and CDR2: KGHSH, LQKENI. The CDR3 DNA reads TGTGCCAGCTCGCCGGGACAGATTTCTTACGAGCAGTACTTC. As protein: CASSPGQISYEQYF. Combining the CDR3 with reference TRBV18 and TRBJ2-7 gives the whole variable domain NAGVMQNPRHLVRRRGQEARLRCSPMKGHSHVYWYRQLPEEGLKFMVYLQKENIIDESGMPKERFSAEFPKEGPSILRIQQVVRGDSAAYFCASSPGQISYEQYFGPGTRLTVT.

The gene calls are TRBV10-1 and TRBJ2-3, with TRBD2 as a possible D gene (6 bases). Per germline, CDR1 WNHNN and CDR2 SYGVQD (reference sequence). Trimming took off 6 bases at V and 2 bases at J, with 21 bases between the two ends. The CDR3 spans 17 residues. The CDR3 sequence: CASSQPSERGFTDTQYF. The DNA of the CDR3 is TGCGCCAGCAGCCAACCCTCGGAACGGGGGTTCACAGATACGCAGTATTTT.

This clone was seen a single time. The V gene is TRBV28, the J gene TRBJ1-1; D is unclear. This CDR3 has 14 amino acids. Per germline, CDR1 MDHEN and CDR2 SYDVKM. V gave up 5 bases and J gave up 6 bases, with 16 bases separating them. The CDR3 region is CASSPHSGSSEAFF. The DNA of the CDR3 is TGTGCCAGCAGTCCCCACAGTGGCAGTTCTGAAGCTTTCTTT.

This chain links TRBV19 with TRBJ1-2; D possibly corresponds to TRBD1 (5 bases). CDR3 length: 15 amino acids. Germline V gene sequence: CDR1 LNHDA, CDR2 SQIVND (reference sequence). With 4 bases removed from V and 8 bases from J, the gap between germline ends came to 20 bases. The DNA for the CDR3 is TGTGCCAGTAGTACCCTCAATCCCGGGACCGGGGGCTACACCTTC. Its translation is CASSTLNPGTGGYTF.

The gene calls are TRBV6-6 and TRBJ2-7; 7 bases align to TRBD1. V gave up 6 bases and J gave up 0 bases; unmatched junction bases: 5. From germline, CDR1 is MNHNY and CDR2 SVGAGI (reference sequence). The CDR3 covers 14 residues. The CDR3 loop reads CASRLGQSSYEQYF. In nucleotides, the CDR3 is TGTGCCAGCAGGTTGGGACAGAGCTCCTACGAGCAGTACTTC.

The rearrangement links TRBV11-3 to TRBJ2-2, with D maybe TRBD1 (6 bases). Germline V lookup: CDR1 SGHNT, CDR2 YENEEA. The CDR3 extends over 16 amino acids. Trimming cost V 5 bases and J 0 bases, with 13 bases left between them. CDR3 residues: CASSPQGPANTGELFF. The CDR3 nucleotides are TGTGCCAGCAGCCCACAGGGACCTGCGAACACCGGGGAGCTGTTTTTT.

This chain uses TRBV7-6 with TRBJ2-1; TRBD1 is a possible D gene (6 bases). Germline V gene sequence: CDR1 SGHVS, CDR2 FNYEAQ. CDR3 size: 15 residues. Trimming removed 5 bases from V and 5 bases from J, with 16 bases in between. CDR3 DNA sequence: TGTGCCAGCAGCCACCCGGGAAGGGGGAACAATGAGCAGTTCTTC. Translating gives CASSHPGRGNNEQFF.

The chain employs TRBV5-4 and TRBJ2-3, with 9 bases matching TRBD1. V lost 1 base to trimming and J lost 0 bases; unmatched junction nucleotides: 6. Germline V gene data show CDR1 as SGHNT and CDR2 as YYREEE (reference sequence). CDR3 size: 17 residues. DNA of the CDR3: TGTGCCAGCAGCTTGAACAGGGGGCTGGTAAGCACAGATACGCAGTATTTT. Protein product: CASSLNRGLVSTDTQYF.

This chain joins TRBV7-9 and TRBJ2-7; the D gene is possibly TRBD2 (7 bases). CDR1 is SEHNR and CDR2 is FQNEAQ in the germline V gene (reference sequence). CDR3 length: 19 amino acids. With 3 bases removed from V and 4 bases from J, the gap between germline ends came to 28 bases. In DNA form, the CDR3 reads TGTGCCAGCAGCTTTGGATTGGGTATCGGGGGGCGCGGACTATACGAGCAGTACTTC. Protein sequence: CASSFGLGIGGRGLYEQYF.

The chain uses TRBV19 and TRBJ2-5; D unclear. Germline assignment: CDR1 LNHDA and CDR2 SQIVND (reference sequence). V was cut by 10 bases and J by 4 bases, with 10 bases left in between. The CDR3 is 11 amino acids. For the CDR3, the DNA is TGTGCCATTTGGACGGGAGAGACCCAGTACTTC. Translation: CAIWTGETQYF. The whole variable domain, remainder taken from reference TRBV19 and TRBJ2-5, is DGGITQSPKYLFRKEGQNVTLSCEQNLNHDAMYWYRQDPGQGLRLIYYSQIVNDFQKGDIAEGYSVSREKKESFPLTVTSAQKNPTAFYLCAIWTGETQYFGPGTRLLVL.

The rearrangement joins TRBV7-2 to TRBJ1-2; tentatively, D is TRBD1 (6 bases). The germline CDR1 and CDR2 sequences are SGHTA and FQGNSA. This CDR3 spans 12 amino acids. V was trimmed by 3 bases and J by 8 bases, leaving 10 bases between them. The CDR3 reads CASSLGGLGYTF. Written as DNA, the CDR3 is TGTGCCAGCAGCTTGGGGGGCTTGGGCTACACCTTC.

V usage is TRBV7-2 and J usage is TRBJ2-7, with 14 bases identical to TRBD2. This CDR3 has 16 amino acids. V lost 1 base, J lost 2 bases, and 1 base stayed unmatched. The germline V gene has CDR1 SGHTA and CDR2 FQGNSA. The chain's CDR3 is CASSLGGLAGAYEQYF. The CDR3, as DNA: TGTGCCAGCAGCTTAGGGGGACTAGCGGGGGCCTACGAGCAGTACTTC.

This clone has only one observation. The rearrangement joins TRBV5-5 to TRBJ2-5; D is perhaps TRBD1 (6 bases). CDR1 and CDR2 from the germline V gene are SGHKS and YYEKEE (reference sequence). Trimming shortened V by 4 bases and J by 2 bases, and 9 bases separated the two germline ends. This CDR3 has 13 amino acids. CDR3 sequence (DNA): TGTGCCAGCAGCCCGACAGGACAAGAGACCCAGTACTTC. Translating gives CASSPTGQETQYF.

The J gene is TRBJ1-1, the V gene TRBV7-2; D perhaps matches TRBD1 (6 bases). The V end lost 5 bases, the J end lost 1 base, and 14 bases lay between the germline ends. Per the germline V gene, CDR1 is SGHTA and CDR2 is FQGNSA. This CDR3 has 15 residues. In DNA, the CDR3 is TGTGCCAGCAGCCCGACCCGGACAGCGAACACTGAAGCTTTCTTT. This sequence encodes CASSPTRTANTEAFF.

CDR3 amino acids: CASSSRSLSGNTIYF. For the CDR3, the DNA is TGTGCCAGCAGTTCGCGGTCACTCTCTGGAAACACCATATATTTT. V is TRBV6-6 and J is TRBJ1-3; D unresolved. Trimming took 4 bases from V and 0 from J, leaving 10 bases between them. Germline V gene sequence: CDR1 MNHNY, CDR2 SVGAGI (reference sequence). The CDR3 contains 15 residues.

The CDR3: CASSVGQGASSGYTF. CDR3 coding DNA: TGTGCCAGCAGTGTGGGACAGGGGGCTAGTTCTGGCTACACCTTC. The chain is built from TRBV28 and TRBJ1-2; TRBD1 agrees at 12 bases. This CDR3 is built from 15 residues. V shed 5 bases, J shed 7 bases, and the junction held 8 bases outside the gene matches. The germline CDR1 and CDR2 sequences are MDHEN and SYDVKM.

The chain uses TRBV5-8 and TRBJ2-5, with 11 bases identical to TRBD1. The CDR3 extends over 17 amino acids. Germline V lookup: CDR1 SGHTS, CDR2 YDEGEE. Trimming took 0 bases from V and 5 from J; bases not matched to a gene: 9. CDR3 nucleotides: TGTGCCAGCAGCTTGGGGACAGGGGGCGCGCGTACGGAGACCCAGTACTTC. It yields the protein CASSLGTGGARTETQYF.